These T cell receptor beta chains were read from a single sample in a study of blood T cell repertoires in COVID-19. The protocol was immunoSEQ multiplex PCR, while the TCRdb copy is restricted to in-frame clones and leaves out a portion. The sample comprises about 300,000 clones, more than 70% of which are singletons, and roughly 1.3% rests with the top ten. Sample: peripheral blood. These receptors were obtained from a woman aged 50 to 60 with acute or convalescent COVID-19. CDR3s include the opening cysteine and the closing phenylalanine or tryptophan. D genes are given only for firm matches. Clone sizes are given selectively: once, few, many, or a class where the clone is expanded.

once	NA	TRBV14	TRBJ2-1	CASSQVRGYNEQFF	TGTGCCAGCAGCCAAGTCAGGGGCTACAATGAGCAGTTCTTC
NA	NA	TRBV5-5	TRBJ2-1	CASSPPGNEQFF	TGTGCCAGCAGCCCTCCGGGGAATGAGCAGTTCTTC
NA	TRBD2	TRBV6-2/TRBV6-3	TRBJ2-5	CASSYVPGGTQYF	TGTGCCAGCAGTTACGTCCCGGGGGGGACCCAGTACTTC
once	TRBD1	TRBV3-1/TRBV3-2	TRBJ1-2	CASSQEGRGYNYGYTF	TGTGCCAGCAGCCAAGAGGGCAGGGGGTATAACTATGGCTACACCTTC
NA	TRBD1	TRBV19	TRBJ1-5	CATGDRANQPQHF	TGTGCTACGGGGGACAGGGCCAATCAGCCCCAGCATTTT
NA	NA	TRBV7-9	TRBJ1-5	CASSLAGGQPQHF	TGTGCCAGCAGCTTAGCGGGGGGACAGCCCCAGCATTTT
NA	NA	TRBV5-1	TRBJ1-3	CASSLGPGEAGNTIYF	TGCGCCAGCAGCTTGGGGCCGGGGGAGGCTGGAAACACCATATATTTT
NA	NA	TRBV3-1/TRBV3-2	TRBJ2-5	CASSLGEDQETQYF	TGTGCCAGCAGCCTTGGGGAGGACCAAGAGACCCAGTACTTC
once	TRBD2	TRBV7-2	TRBJ2-3	CASSLNPAGGTDTQYF	TGTGCCAGCAGCTTAAACCCGGCGGGAGGGACAGATACGCAGTATTTT
NA	TRBD1	TRBV5-1	TRBJ2-5	CASSPRQGRGETQYF	TGCGCCAGCAGCCCACGACAGGGACGGGGTGAGACCCAGTACTTC
NA	NA	TRBV30	TRBJ1-6	CAFGRGESPLHF	TGTGCCTTCGGCCGCGGGGAGTCACCCCTCCACTTT
NA	NA	TRBV11-2	TRBJ2-6	CASSPSPGANVLTF	TGTGCCAGCAGCCCGAGCCCTGGGGCCAACGTCCTGACTTTC
NA	NA	TRBV10-3	TRBJ2-7	CAISGQGGGYEQYF	TGTGCCATCAGTGGTCAGGGGGGCGGGTACGAGCAGTACTTC
NA	NA	TRBV2	TRBJ2-1	CASTRGSSYNEQFF	TGTGCCAGTACTAGGGGGAGCTCCTACAATGAGCAGTTCTTC
NA	NA	TRBV7-2	TRBJ1-3	CASSLDGTGNTIYF	TGTGCCAGCAGCTTAGACGGTACTGGAAACACCATATATTTT
NA	TRBD2	TRBV6-5	TRBJ2-7	CASSYEIAGVGEQYF	TGTGCCAGCAGTTACGAGATAGCGGGAGTAGGCGAGCAGTACTTC
NA	TRBD1	TRBV4-1	TRBJ2-5	CASSHFVTGPPETQYF	TGCGCCAGCAGCCACTTTGTGACAGGGCCCCCAGAGACCCAGTACTTC
NA	TRBD2	TRBV11-2	TRBJ2-1	CASSGSGGNSYNEQFF	TGTGCCAGCAGCGGCAGCGGGGGAAACTCCTACAATGAGCAGTTCTTC
NA	NA	TRBV4-1	TRBJ2-3	CASSLTGGGSTDTQYF	TGCGCCAGCAGCCTAACAGGGGGGGGTAGCACAGATACGCAGTATTTT
NA	TRBD2	TRBV4-3	TRBJ2-1	CASSQDRLAGVNEQFF	TGCGCCAGCAGCCAAGATAGACTAGCGGGAGTAAATGAGCAGTTCTTC
NA	NA	TRBV5-1	TRBJ2-5	CASSFTDGEETQYF	TGCGCCAGCAGCTTCACCGACGGAGAAGAGACCCAGTACTTC
NA	NA	TRBV20-1	TRBJ1-2	CSARDRSGYTF	TGCAGTGCTAGAGATCGTAGTGGCTACACCTTC
NA	TRBD2	TRBV18	TRBJ2-1	CASSPPGLAVYNEQFF	TGTGCCAGCTCACCACCGGGACTAGCCGTATACAATGAGCAGTTCTTC
NA	NA	TRBV2	TRBJ1-5	CASSADSGDGQPQHF	TGTGCCAGCAGTGCCGACAGTGGAGACGGTCAGCCCCAGCATTTT
NA	NA	TRBV2	TRBJ1-2	CASTTSHYGYTF	TGTGCCAGTACCACATCTCACTATGGCTACACCTTC
few	NA	TRBV4-1	TRBJ2-3	CASSQEGGRSQYF	TGCGCCAGCAGCCAAGAGGGCGGGCGGTCGCAGTATTTT
NA	TRBD2	TRBV13	TRBJ2-5	CASSSGTSGGQKETQYF	TGTGCCAGCAGCTCCGGGACTAGCGGGGGTCAAAAAGAGACCCAGTACTTC
few	TRBD2	TRBV9	TRBJ2-2	CASSTSVTGELFF	TGTGCCAGCAGCACTAGCGTAACCGGGGAGCTGTTTTTT
NA	TRBD1	TRBV5-4	TRBJ1-1	CASSYGRGPGGTEAFF	TGTGCCAGCAGCTACGGGAGGGGGCCGGGCGGGACTGAAGCTTTCTTT
NA	TRBD1	TRBV6-6	TRBJ2-1	CASSLNEGASYNEQFF	TGTGCCAGCAGCCTTAACGAGGGGGCTTCCTACAATGAGCAGTTCTTC
NA	NA	TRBV4-1	TRBJ1-2	CASSQVAGNYGYTF	TGCGCCAGCAGCCAAGTCGCGGGGAACTATGGCTACACCTTC
NA	NA	TRBV9	TRBJ2-7	CASGGDEQYF	TGTGCCAGCGGGGGCGACGAGCAGTACTTC
few	NA	TRBV27	TRBJ2-7	CASSADYPYEQYF	TGTGCCAGCAGTGCGGACTACCCGTACGAGCAGTACTTC
NA	NA	TRBV28	TRBJ2-7	CASGIGQSSYEQYF	TGTGCCAGCGGGATCGGACAGAGCTCCTACGAGCAGTACTTC
NA	NA	TRBV24-1	TRBJ2-5	CATSDPRQSQETQYF	TGTGCCACCAGTGATCCTCGACAGAGTCAAGAGACCCAGTACTTC
NA	NA	TRBV5-1	TRBJ2-3	CASRKSEDTQYF	TGCGCCAGCAGAAAGAGTGAAGATACGCAGTATTTT
NA	NA	TRBV25-1	TRBJ1-2	CASKFAAELSYTF	TGTGCCAGCAAGTTCGCGGCAGAACTGAGCTACACCTTC
NA	NA	TRBV24-1	TRBJ2-3	CATSDPGQPEGTQYF	TGTGCCACCAGTGACCCGGGCCAACCAGAGGGTACGCAGTATTTT
NA	TRBD1	TRBV14	TRBJ1-4	CASSLTGEGEKLFF	TGTGCCAGCAGCCTGACAGGGGAGGGTGAAAAACTGTTTTTT
NA	NA	TRBV19	TRBJ1-1	CASSNTGSAAFF	TGTGCCAGTAGTAATACAGGGAGTGCAGCTTTCTTT
NA	NA	TRBV12-3/TRBV12-4	TRBJ2-7	CASSLHEDEQYF	TGTGCCAGCAGTTTACATGAGGACGAGCAGTACTTC
NA	NA	TRBV5-7	TRBJ1-4	CASSWREGRVVQTNEKLFF	TGTGCCAGCAGCTGGCGGGAGGGAAGGGTAGTCCAAACTAATGAAAAACTGTTTTTT
NA	NA	TRBV29-1	TRBJ2-3	CSVGSGVRTDTQYF	TGCAGCGTTGGATCGGGGGTCCGGACAGATACGCAGTATTTT
few	NA	TRBV25-1	TRBJ2-1	CASSEYMGARKRNEQFF	TGTGCCAGCAGTGAATATATGGGGGCCCGAAAGAGGAATGAGCAGTTCTTC
NA	NA	TRBV7-7	TRBJ2-7	CASSLYASSGEQYF	TGTGCCAGCAGCTTATATGCTAGTTCGGGGGAGCAGTACTTC
few	TRBD1	TRBV2	TRBJ1-1	CASSDQGADEAFF	TGTGCCAGCAGTGACCAGGGGGCGGATGAAGCTTTCTTT
NA	TRBD1	TRBV4-2	TRBJ2-6	CASSPGQASSGANVLTF	TGTGCCAGCAGCCCGGGACAGGCAAGCTCTGGGGCCAACGTCCTGACTTTC
NA	NA	TRBV19	TRBJ1-2	CASSPGGGYGYTF	TGTGCCAGTAGCCCGGGGGGCGGCTATGGCTACACCTTC
few	NA	TRBV5-6	TRBJ1-5	CASSLWGRSDQPQHF	TGTGCCAGCAGCCTTTGGGGCAGGTCTGATCAGCCCCAGCATTTT
NA	NA	TRBV18	TRBJ1-5	CASSPGSGNQPQHF	TGTGCCAGCTCACCAGGTTCAGGCAATCAGCCCCAGCATTTT
NA	NA	TRBV9	TRBJ1-5	CASSVAAGGDQPQHF	TGTGCCAGCAGCGTAGCGGCGGGGGGCGATCAGCCCCAGCATTTT
NA	NA	TRBV27	TRBJ2-5	CASSFTWSPQETQYF	TGTGCCAGCAGTTTCACCTGGAGCCCACAAGAGACCCAGTACTTC
NA	NA	TRBV29-1	TRBJ2-3	CSVTGSSSDTQYF	TGCAGCGTGACAGGTTCAAGCTCAGATACGCAGTATTTT
NA	TRBD2	TRBV5-1	TRBJ2-3	CASSLRLAGNSDTQYF	TGCGCCAGCAGCCTAAGACTAGCGGGGAACTCAGATACGCAGTATTTT
NA	TRBD1	TRBV4-1	TRBJ2-3	CASSGTGGGTDTQYF	TGCGCCAGCAGCGGTACAGGGGGCGGCACAGATACGCAGTATTTT
NA	NA	TRBV12-5	TRBJ1-1	CASGLPIDSVTYTEAFF	TGTGCTAGTGGTTTGCCCATCGACTCGGTCACTTACACTGAAGCTTTCTTT
NA	TRBD2	TRBV18	TRBJ2-5	CASSPPSAGDETQYF	TGTGCCAGCTCACCACCTTCAGCGGGGGATGAGACCCAGTACTTC
NA	NA	TRBV5-1	TRBJ1-1	CASSMDGNTEAFF	TGCGCCAGCAGCATGGACGGGAACACTGAAGCTTTCTTT
NA	NA	TRBV2	TRBJ2-2	CASSDRVGTGELFF	TGTGCCAGCAGTGACAGGGTGGGGACCGGGGAGCTGTTTTTT
NA	NA	TRBV7-9	TRBJ2-7	CASSSTSDEQYF	TGTGCCAGCAGCTCTACTTCGGACGAGCAGTACTTC